Each of the 26 T cell receptor beta chains below was sequenced from the same sample in a study of blood T cell repertoires in COVID-19. The data were produced by immunoSEQ multiplex PCR, yet TCRdb's version contains in-frame clones alone and is incomplete. This sample yields some 200,000 clones, of which 94% are seen a single time; around 0.8% belongs to the top ten. Sequencing input: peripheral blood. These receptors were obtained from a man aged 25 to 40 with COVID-19, enrolled during active disease.

V is TRBV18 and J is TRBJ2-5; TRBD1 matches 7 bases. The CDR3 sequence is 15 residues long. With V trimmed by 3 bases and J by 1 base, 5 bases remained unmatched. Germline V gene data show CDR1 as KGHSH and CDR2 as LQKENI. CDR3 sequence reads: CASSPGSGGQETQYF. CDR3 DNA sequence: TGTGCCAGCTCACCGGGTTCAGGGGGCCAAGAGACCCAGTACTTC.

The rearrangement links TRBV3-1 (or the pseudogene TRBV3-2) to TRBJ2-7; the D gene is possibly TRBD2 (6 bases). The V end was cut by 3 bases, the J end by 3 bases, with 15 bases between. Germline CDR1 is LGHDT and CDR2 is YNNKEL (reference sequence). This CDR3 is built from 15 residues. CDR3 DNA: TGTGCCAGCAGCCAGGCCTACGGGGGATACTACGAGCAGTACTTC. It translates to CASSQAYGGYYEQYF.

As concerns this clone: Other DNA sequences of this sample code for an identical CDR3. The rearrangement links TRBV19 to TRBJ1-1; D gene uncertain. Germline CDR1 reads LNHDA; CDR2 reads SQIVND (reference sequence). Trimming shortened V by 3 bases and J by 1 base, and 6 bases separated the two germline ends. The CDR3 length is 13 residues. Here the CDR3 DNA reads TGTGCCAGTAGTATCAGCGGGAACACTGAAGCTTTCTTT. Translating it yields CASSISGNTEAFF.

The chain is built from TRBV10-1 and TRBJ2-1; 7 bases agree with TRBD1. The length of the CDR3 is 13 residues. The V and J ends lost 5 bases and 4 bases, in that order; junction bases with no gene match: 2. The germline V gene has CDR1 WNHNN and CDR2 SYGVQD (reference sequence). CDR3 in DNA: TGCGCCAGCAGTCCGACAGGGTACAATGAGCAGTTCTTC. Translated, it gives CASSPTGYNEQFF.

The chain carries TRBV5-6 and TRBJ2-5; 10 bases fit TRBD1. Germline V gives CDR1 SGHDT, CDR2 YYEEEE. The CDR3 sequence is 15 residues long. V shed 4 bases, J shed 5 bases, and the junction held 8 bases outside the gene matches. The CDR3 DNA is TGTGCCAGCAGCCCCTGGGACAGGGGAGGGGAGACCCAGTACTTC. It yields the protein CASSPWDRGGETQYF.

To note about this clone: Mismatch with germline at one junction end may stem from a read error. The sample contains more than one DNA sequence encoding this CDR3. The chain couples TRBV9 to TRBJ2-1, with 9 bases lining up with TRBD1. Per the germline V gene, CDR1 is SGDLS and CDR2 is YYNGEE. The CDR3 is 15 amino acids. This CDR3 is CASSLTGTGYNEQFF. CDR3 sequence (DNA): TGTGCCAGCAGCTTAACCGGGACAGGGTACAATGAGCAATTCTTC.

The chain links TRBV9 to TRBJ2-7; a weak D match, TRBD2 (9 bases). V dropped 2 bases and J dropped 3 bases, with 18 bases sitting between them. The CDR3 contains 16 residues. Germline V gene sequence: CDR1 SGDLS, CDR2 YYNGEE. CDR3 region: CASSVSPSGTGYEQYF. CDR3 sequence (DNA): TGTGCCAGCAGCGTGTCACCTAGCGGGACAGGCTACGAGCAGTACTTC.

The chain is built from TRBV7-9 and TRBJ2-1; 9 bases are a match to TRBD2. Germline lookup yields CDR1 SEHNR and CDR2 FQNEAQ (reference sequence). Trimming at V came to 2 bases and at J to 8 bases, leaving 4 bases not matched to a gene. There are 14 residues in the CDR3. The chain's CDR3 is CASSLILAGDEQFF. For the CDR3, the DNA is TGTGCCAGCAGCTTAATATTAGCGGGGGATGAGCAGTTCTTC. Full variable domain (outside the CDR3, taken from reference TRBV7-9 and TRBJ2-1): DTGVSQNPRHKITKRGQNVTFRCDPISEHNRLYWYRQTLGQGPEFLTYFQNEAQLEKSRLLSDRFSAERPKGSFSTLEIQRTEQGDSAMYLCASSLILAGDEQFFGPGTRLTVL.

The chain combines TRBV5-4 with TRBJ2-7; 8 positions match TRBD1. The CDR3 length is 15 residues. Germline V CDR1 and CDR2: SGHNT, YYREEE (reference sequence). V shed 5 bases, J shed 6 bases, and the junction held 13 bases outside the gene matches. CDR3 loop: CASSRRQGSSGEQYF. In nucleotides, the CDR3 is TGTGCCAGCAGTAGGCGACAGGGGAGTTCAGGCGAGCAGTACTTC. Using reference TRBV5-4 and TRBJ2-7 for the parts outside the CDR3, the full variable domain is ETGVTQSPTHLIKTRGQQVTLRCSSQSGHNTVSWYQQALGQGPQFIFQYYREEENGRGNFPPRFSGLQFPNYSSELNVNALELDDSALYLCASSRRQGSSGEQYFGPGTRLTVT.

The chain has TRBV19 and TRBJ2-2; maybe TRBD2 (6 bases). The germline V and J ends were trimmed by 8 bases and 6 bases, with 13 bases remaining between them. Germline V gene data show CDR1 as LNHDA and CDR2 as SQIVND (reference sequence). This CDR3 has 13 amino acids. The CDR3 reads CASVTTGAGELFF. CDR3 sequence (DNA): TGTGCCAGTGTTACGACGGGGGCCGGGGAGCTGTTTTTT.

The chain employs TRBV19 and TRBJ1-5; 9 nucleotides agree with TRBD1. J lost 3 bases, V lost 4 bases, and 10 bases had no gene match. This CDR3 contains 17 residues. Germline V gene lookup returns CDR1 LNHDA and CDR2 SQIVND (reference sequence). DNA for the CDR3: TGTGCCAGTAGTAGCCGCTGGGACAGGGAGGTCAATCAGCCCCAGCATTTT. Encoded protein: CASSSRWDREVNQPQHF.

V usage is TRBV19 and J usage is TRBJ2-3; 7 bases map to TRBD2. After removal of 6 bases from V and 1 base from J, the junction contained 7 bases not matched to a gene. This CDR3 has 15 amino acids. In germline, CDR1 is LNHDA, CDR2 SQIVND (reference sequence). The CDR3 loop is CASRKTSARTDTQYF. CDR3 sequence (DNA): TGTGCCAGTAGGAAAACTAGCGCCCGCACAGATACGCAGTATTTT.

The chain recombines TRBV18 with TRBJ2-1, with 11 bases aligning to TRBD1. The CDR3 totals 14 residues. The ends lost 6 bases at V and 3 bases at J; junction bases unmatched: 1. CDR1 and CDR2 (germline): KGHSH, LQKENI. Written as DNA, the CDR3 is TGTGCCAGCTCCGGGACAGGGGGCTACAATGAGCAGTTCTTC. Translation: CASSGTGGYNEQFF.

The V call is TRBV9, the J call TRBJ2-1; 10 bases fit TRBD2. Germline lookup yields CDR1 SGDLS and CDR2 YYNGEE. Germline trimming cut 0 bases from V and 8 bases from J; bases unmatched to any gene: 5. The CDR3 spans 15 residues. The DNA for the CDR3 is TGTGCCAGCAGCGTAGACCCTAGCGGGGGCCATGAGCAGTTCTTC. Protein: CASSVDPSGGHEQFF. Combining the CDR3 with reference TRBV9 and TRBJ2-1 gives the whole variable domain DSGVTQTPKHLITATGQRVTLRCSPRSGDLSVYWYQQSLDQGLQFLIQYYNGEERAKGNILERFSAQQFPDLHSELNLSSLELGDSALYFCASSVDPSGGHEQFFGPGTRLTVL.

The chain couples TRBV5-4 to TRBJ2-1; a weak D match, TRBD1 (5 bases). CDR1 and CDR2 from the germline V gene are SGHNT and YYREEE (reference sequence). The CDR3 totals 11 residues. Trimming removed 0 bases at V and 10 bases at J, with 5 bases between. The CDR3 spells CASSLDREQFF. CDR3 in DNA: TGTGCCAGCAGCTTGGACAGGGAGCAGTTCTTC.

The chain has TRBV19 and TRBJ2-5, with a possible D match to TRBD2 (6 bases). This CDR3 region has 14 residues. Germline V CDR1 and CDR2: LNHDA, SQIVND (reference sequence). The V and J ends lost 2 bases and 5 bases respectively, with 12 bases between them. CDR3 DNA sequence: TGTGCCAGTAGTATAAAGTGGGGGAGGGAGACCCAGTACTTC. Translation gives CASSIKWGRETQYF. Full variable domain (outside the CDR3, taken from reference TRBV19 and TRBJ2-5): DGGITQSPKYLFRKEGQNVTLSCEQNLNHDAMYWYRQDPGQGLRLIYYSQIVNDFQKGDIAEGYSVSREKKESFPLTVTSAQKNPTAFYLCASSIKWGRETQYFGPGTRLLVL.

The J gene is TRBJ1-2, the V gene TRBV6-6; perhaps TRBD1 as D (6 bases). Trimming took off 5 bases at V and 1 base at J, with 14 bases between the two ends. CDR1 is MNHNY, CDR2 SVGAGI, per germline (reference sequence). This CDR3 spans 15 amino acids. DNA of the CDR3: TGTGCCAGCAGTCGATCTCTACAGGGTAACTATGGCTACACCTTC. Translation: CASSRSLQGNYGYTF.

The table lists this clone with a count of one. The chain employs TRBV7-3 and TRBJ2-3, with TRBD2 matching 13 bases. In germline, CDR1 is SGHTA, CDR2 FQGTGA. V was clipped by 4 bases and J by 6 bases; unmatched bases: 4. The CDR3 contains 15 residues. The CDR3 nucleotides are TGTGCCAGCAGCTCCGGACTAGCGGGGGCTGATACGCAGTATTTT. Its translation is CASSSGLAGADTQYF. Full variable domain (remainder filled in from reference TRBV7-3 and TRBJ2-3): GAGVSQTPSNKVTEKGKYVELRCDPISGHTALYWYRQSLGQGPEFLIYFQGTGAADDSGLPNDRFFAVRPEGSVSTLKIQRTERGDSAVYLCASSSGLAGADTQYFGPGTRLTVL.

The rearrangement uses TRBV6-5 and TRBJ1-2, with TRBD1 matching 8 bases. J gave up 4 bases and V 9 bases, and 13 bases lay outside the gene matches. Germline assignment: CDR1 MNHEY and CDR2 SVGAGI. This CDR3 has 15 amino acids. The CDR3 reads CARLSGRGRVYGYTF. CDR3 nucleotides: TGTGCCAGACTGTCGGGCAGGGGGCGGGTCTATGGCTACACCTTC.

CDR3 in amino acids: CASNAREGTMNTEAFF. CDR3 DNA: TGTGCCAGCAACGCTCGGGAGGGGACGATGAACACTGAAGCTTTCTTT. This chain connects TRBV7-2 to TRBJ1-1; weak D call: TRBD1 (5 bases). V lost 7 bases, J lost 0 bases, and 18 bases lay in between. The germline gives CDR1 SGHTA, CDR2 FQGNSA. The CDR3 runs 16 residues.

The chain recombines TRBV18 with TRBJ2-1; tentative D call: TRBD2 (6 bases). Trimming removed 3 bases at V and 8 bases at J, with 20 bases between. Germline CDR1 KGHSH, CDR2 LQKENI. This CDR3 spans 16 amino acids. As DNA, the CDR3 is TGTGCCAGCTCACCTTTTTCGGGGAGGAGTGATTATGAGCAGTTCTTC. It is translated as CASSPFSGRSDYEQFF.

This sequence joins TRBV19 and TRBJ1-6; unclear D gene. This CDR3 contains 14 residues. Trimming left V 5 bases short and J 8 bases short, with 13 bases between. The germline V gene encodes CDR1 LNHDA and CDR2 SQIVND (reference sequence). The CDR3 bases are TGTGCCAGTAGTCCCCGCAGTGCACATTCACCCCTCCACTTT. Encoded protein: CASSPRSAHSPLHF. Using reference TRBV19 and TRBJ1-6 for the parts outside the CDR3, the full variable domain is DGGITQSPKYLFRKEGQNVTLSCEQNLNHDAMYWYRQDPGQGLRLIYYSQIVNDFQKGDIAEGYSVSREKKESFPLTVTSAQKNPTAFYLCASSPRSAHSPLHFGNGTRLTVT.

This chain uses TRBV29-1 with TRBJ1-2; D is possibly TRBD1 (6 bases). Trimming stripped 5 bases from V and 10 bases from J, with 23 bases between. This CDR3 has 14 amino acids. Germline V gene data show CDR1 as SQVTM and CDR2 as ANQGSEA. CDR3 amino acids: CSVCHSPGTTPYTF. CDR3 nucleotides: TGCAGCGTTTGCCACTCTCCGGGGACAACACCCTACACCTTC.

The chain recombines TRBV7-9 with TRBJ2-1, with 9 bases matching TRBD2. Germline V CDR1 and CDR2: SEHNR, FQNEAQ (reference sequence). The CDR3 runs 16 residues. V lost 2 bases, J lost 3 bases, and 5 bases stayed unmatched. CDR3 nucleotide sequence: TGTGCCAGCAGCTTAAGGCGGGGGGGCGTCTACAATGAGCAGTTCTTC. Translation: CASSLRRGGVYNEQFF.

J is TRBJ2-7 and V is TRBV5-3, with D maybe TRBD1 (6 bases). TRBV5-3 is classed as an ORF, of uncertain function. Between the trimmed V and J ends, which lost 2 bases and 4 bases, there was a span of 16 bases. This CDR3 is 15 amino acids long. CDR3 bases: TGTGCCAGAAGCTTTTTTCCAGGGACAAAGTACGAGCAGTACTTC. This sequence encodes CARSFFPGTKYEQYF.

The rearrangement links TRBV2 to TRBJ1-2; D perhaps matches TRBD1 (6 bases). Trimming left V 6 bases short and J 2 bases short, with 10 bases between. CDR1 is SNHLY, CDR2 FYNNEI, per germline. The CDR3 has 13 residues. The CDR3 region is CASSPQGNYGYTF. The CDR3 DNA sequence: TGTGCCAGCAGCCCACAGGGCAACTATGGCTACACCTTC.